The 22 T cell receptor beta chains given below trace back to one sample, sequenced in a study of PD-1 blockade in classical Hodgkin lymphoma. Time point defined: newly diagnosed, previously untreated cHL patient sample. Profiled with immunoSEQ multiplex PCR; TCRdb holds only in-frame clones, not every one. The sample lists roughly 77,000 clones; 85% to 95% were seen once. Input material: peripheral blood mononuclear cells (PBMCs). These receptors came from a human donor with classical Hodgkin lymphoma.

The chain is built from TRBV27 and TRBJ2-3; tentatively, D is TRBD1 or TRBD2 (5 bases each). Germline V gene sequence: CDR1 MNHEY, CDR2 SMNVEV (reference sequence). V lost 3 bases and J lost 4, with 11 bases in between. The CDR3 sequence is 14 residues long. The CDR3 DNA reads TGTGCCAGCAGTTTTTCGGGGCTCGCAGATACGCAGTATTTT. Translating it yields CASSFSGLADTQYF.

This clone was counted once. This sequence joins TRBV6-5 and TRBJ1-3, with D perhaps matching TRBD1 (5 bases). The CDR3 is 13 residues long. The germline V gene has CDR1 MNHEY and CDR2 SVGAGI. V shed 4 bases and J shed 1 base, with 5 bases lying between them. Written as DNA, the CDR3 is TGTGCCAGCAGTTCAGGGTCTGGAAACACCATATATTTT. Protein product: CASSSGSGNTIYF.

This chain connects TRBV7-9 to TRBJ1-2; 8 bases fit TRBD1. The CDR3 consists of 15 residues. After removal of 5 bases from V and 6 bases from J, the junction contained 11 bases not matched to a gene. Germline CDR1 and CDR2: SEHNR and FQNEAQ (reference sequence). This CDR3 is CASSLNPGQGHGYTF. CDR3 sequence (DNA): TGTGCCAGCAGCCTAAACCCCGGACAGGGCCATGGCTACACCTTC.

This clone was picked up one time. CDR3: CASSDLGAGTDTQYF. The DNA of the CDR3 is TGCGCCAGCAGTGATTTGGGAGCCGGCACAGATACGCAGTATTTT. The chain has TRBV10-1 and TRBJ2-3, with D perhaps matching TRBD2 (5 bases). The V end lost 3 bases, the J end lost 1 base, and 11 bases lay between the germline ends. There are 15 residues in the CDR3. The germline V gene encodes CDR1 WNHNN and CDR2 SYGVQD (reference sequence).

The gene calls are TRBV25-1 and TRBJ1-2; D might be TRBD1 (5 bases). Per germline, CDR1 MGHDK and CDR2 SYGVNS. This CDR3 is 13 amino acids long. V was trimmed by 6 bases and J by 2 bases, leaving 10 bases between them. CDR3 in DNA: TGTGCCAGCAGCAAGACAGAGAACTATGGCTACACCTTC. Translated, it gives CASSKTENYGYTF.

The chain is built from TRBV6-5 and TRBJ2-1; 12 positions match TRBD2. The V gene's germline CDR1 is MNHEY and CDR2 SVGAGI. The CDR3 runs to 15 residues. The trim removed 7 bases at V and 7 bases at J, leaving 8 bases unmatched. As DNA, the CDR3 is TGTGCCAGCACCCTAGCGGGGGGGCCGGAAAATGAGCAGTTCTTC. Protein: CASTLAGGPENEQFF.

The rearrangement uses TRBV11-2 and TRBJ2-1; 11 positions agree with TRBD1. After removal of 4 bases from V and 4 bases from J, the junction contained 3 bases not matched to a gene. The CDR3 spans 15 residues. Germline V lookup: CDR1 SGHAT, CDR2 FQNNGV. The CDR3 nucleotides read TGTGCCAGCAGCTCTGGGACAGGGGGTTACAATGAGCAGTTCTTC. Protein product: CASSSGTGGYNEQFF.

The V gene is TRBV11-2, the J gene TRBJ2-2, with 11 bases lining up with TRBD2. Germline CDR1 and CDR2: SGHAT and FQNNGV. The J segment lost 8 bases and the V segment lost 4 bases, leaving 9 bases of the junction unmatched. There are 16 residues in the CDR3. The chain's CDR3 is CASSSGLADLWGELFF. The CDR3, as DNA: TGTGCCAGCAGCTCGGGACTAGCGGACCTATGGGGGGAGCTGTTTTTT.

The CDR3 sequence is CASSPGTRTTDTQYF. CDR3 nucleotide sequence: TGTGCCAGCAGCCCCGGGACTAGGACCACAGATACGCAGTATTTT. The chain combines TRBV11-2 with TRBJ2-3, with 8 bases identical to TRBD2. Germline-derived CDR1 and CDR2 are SGHAT and FQNNGV. The V and J ends lost 5 bases and 2 bases, in that order; junction bases with no gene match: 6. The CDR3 length is 15 residues.

This clone was seen only once. The CDR3 region has the DNA TGTGCCAGCTCACCCTTCATAGCGGGAGGGCAGGGCAATGAGCAGTTCTTC. Amino acid sequence: CASSPFIAGGQGNEQFF. The chain is built from TRBV18 and TRBJ2-1, with TRBD2 identical over 11 bases. The CDR3 consists of 17 residues. J lost 6 bases, V lost 3 bases, and 10 bases had no gene match. Per the germline V gene, CDR1 is KGHSH and CDR2 is LQKENI. The full variable domain, with the rest looked up from reference TRBV18 and TRBJ2-1, is NAGVMQNPRHLVRRRGQEARLRCSPMKGHSHVYWYRQLPEEGLKFMVYLQKENIIDESGMPKERFSAEFPKEGPSILRIQQVVRGDSAAYFCASSPFIAGGQGNEQFFGPGTRLTVL.

Here the CDR3 DNA reads TGTGCCAGCAGCCTCGGACTAGCGGCAGATACGCAGTATTTT. Translating it yields CASSLGLAADTQYF. The chain links TRBV11-3 to TRBJ2-3; 10 nucleotides agree with TRBD2. The ends lost 5 bases at V and 4 bases at J; junction bases unmatched: 3. The CDR3 has 14 residues. Germline V CDR1 and CDR2: SGHNT, YENEEA. The complete variable domain, with remaining parts taken from reference TRBV11-3 and TRBJ2-3, reads EAGVVQSPRYKIIEKKQPVAFWCNPISGHNTLYWYLQNLGQGPELLIRYENEEAVDDSQLPKDRFSAERLKGVDSTLKIQPAELGDSAVYLCASSLGLAADTQYFGPGTRLTVL.

V usage is TRBV7-8 and J usage is TRBJ1-1; unclear D gene. Deletions cut 1 base from V and 1 base from J, with 7 bases between. CDR3 size: 14 residues. Germline V gene data show CDR1 as SGHVS and CDR2 as FQNEAQ. The CDR3 nucleotides are TGTGCCAGCAGCTTAGGTTGGAAGAACACTGAAGCTTTCTTT. Protein: CASSLGWKNTEAFF.

The chain employs TRBV5-1 and TRBJ1-1; maybe TRBD1 (6 bases). CDR1 is SGHRS, CDR2 YFSETQ, per germline. The CDR3 sequence is 15 residues long. V lost 7 bases and J lost 3, with 19 bases in between. The CDR3 sequence: CASQKLTGFDTEAFF. CDR3 in DNA: TGCGCCAGCCAGAAACTAACAGGGTTCGACACTGAAGCTTTCTTT.

This chain links TRBV29-1 with TRBJ2-1; 10 bases match TRBD2. J gave up 5 bases and V 3 bases, and 4 bases lay outside the gene matches. CDR3 length: 14 amino acids. CDR1 is SQVTM, CDR2 ANQGSEA, per germline. The CDR3 sequence is CSVDVSGGNNEQFF. Here the CDR3 DNA reads TGCAGCGTTGATGTTAGCGGGGGGAACAATGAGCAGTTCTTC.

The rearrangement uses TRBV6-6 and TRBJ1-1, with D maybe TRBD1 (6 bases). This CDR3 is built from 16 residues. Trimming took 0 bases from V and 4 from J, leaving 15 bases between them. Looked up from germline, CDR1 is MNHNY and CDR2 is SVGAGI (reference sequence). Written as DNA, the CDR3 is TGTGCCAGCAGTTACTCTCAGGGGCGGGTGGGCACTGAAGCTTTCTTT. Amino acids: CASSYSQGRVGTEAFF.

The chain combines TRBV18 with TRBJ2-1; 10 bases line up with TRBD1. CDR1 KGHSH and CDR2 LQKENI come from the germline V gene. V shed 0 bases and J 7 bases; nucleotides not matched to a gene: 6. CDR3 length equals 16 residues. The CDR3 sequence: CASSPPTGQGNNEQFF. The CDR3 coding sequence is TGTGCCAGCTCACCACCGACGGGACAGGGGAATAATGAGCAGTTCTTC.

The rearrangement links TRBV5-6 to TRBJ1-2; TRBD1 matches 7 bases. V shed 3 bases and J 0 bases; nucleotides not matched to a gene: 2. The CDR3 is made up of 14 amino acids. CDR1 is SGHDT and CDR2 is YYEEEE in the germline V gene. CDR3 region: CASSWDRANYGYTF. Here the CDR3 DNA reads TGTGCCAGCAGCTGGGACAGAGCTAACTATGGCTACACCTTC.

J is TRBJ1-4 and V is TRBV5-8; D unresolved. Germline CDR1 reads SGHTS; CDR2 reads YDEGEE. This CDR3 spans 14 amino acids. The V and J ends lost 6 bases and 0 bases respectively, with 9 bases between them. The CDR3 loop reads CASTSWATNEKLFF. The CDR3 region has the DNA TGTGCCAGCACCTCCTGGGCAACTAATGAAAAACTGTTTTTT. The complete variable domain, with remaining parts taken from reference TRBV5-8 and TRBJ1-4, reads EAGVTQSPTHLIKTRGQQATLRCSPISGHTSVYWYQQALGLGLQFLLWYDEGEERNRGNFPPRFSGRQFPNYSSELNVNALELEDSALYLCASTSWATNEKLFFGSGTQLSVL.

The chain couples TRBV4-3 to TRBJ1-1; D is undetermined. CDR1 is LGHNA, CDR2 YSLEER, per germline. V lost 0 bases and J 3 bases, leaving 11 bases between the germline ends. This CDR3 is 15 amino acids long. The CDR3 sequence: CASSQEIADYTEAFF. The CDR3, as DNA: TGCGCCAGCAGCCAAGAAATCGCTGACTACACTGAAGCTTTCTTT.

The J gene is TRBJ2-3, the V gene TRBV6-4; no clear D. Deletions cut 2 bases from V and 5 bases from J, with 8 bases between. This CDR3 is 13 amino acids long. The germline CDR1 and CDR2 sequences are MRHNA and SNTAGT. CDR3 sequence: CASSDRIGDTQYF. The CDR3, as DNA: TGTGCCAGCAGTGACAGGATCGGAGATACGCAGTATTTT.

The V gene is TRBV7-2, the J gene TRBJ1-1, with a tentative D call TRBD1 (6 bases). CDR3 length: 15 amino acids. Germline CDR1 is SGHTA and CDR2 is FQGNSA. V lost 7 bases to trimming and J lost 5 bases, with 20 bases between them. CDR3 sequence reads: CASNGGTIPKTEAFF. CDR3 in DNA: TGTGCCAGCAACGGTGGGACAATCCCCAAGACTGAAGCTTTCTTT.

The chain couples TRBV7-9 to TRBJ1-3; TRBD1 is a possible D gene (5 bases). This CDR3 comprises 15 residues. V was clipped by 3 bases and J by 3 bases, with 12 bases between them. Germline-derived CDR1 and CDR2 are SEHNR and FQNEAQ (reference sequence). CDR3 DNA: TGTGCCAGCAGCTTTGACACAGGCCTTGGAAACACCATATATTTT. Translation: CASSFDTGLGNTIYF.